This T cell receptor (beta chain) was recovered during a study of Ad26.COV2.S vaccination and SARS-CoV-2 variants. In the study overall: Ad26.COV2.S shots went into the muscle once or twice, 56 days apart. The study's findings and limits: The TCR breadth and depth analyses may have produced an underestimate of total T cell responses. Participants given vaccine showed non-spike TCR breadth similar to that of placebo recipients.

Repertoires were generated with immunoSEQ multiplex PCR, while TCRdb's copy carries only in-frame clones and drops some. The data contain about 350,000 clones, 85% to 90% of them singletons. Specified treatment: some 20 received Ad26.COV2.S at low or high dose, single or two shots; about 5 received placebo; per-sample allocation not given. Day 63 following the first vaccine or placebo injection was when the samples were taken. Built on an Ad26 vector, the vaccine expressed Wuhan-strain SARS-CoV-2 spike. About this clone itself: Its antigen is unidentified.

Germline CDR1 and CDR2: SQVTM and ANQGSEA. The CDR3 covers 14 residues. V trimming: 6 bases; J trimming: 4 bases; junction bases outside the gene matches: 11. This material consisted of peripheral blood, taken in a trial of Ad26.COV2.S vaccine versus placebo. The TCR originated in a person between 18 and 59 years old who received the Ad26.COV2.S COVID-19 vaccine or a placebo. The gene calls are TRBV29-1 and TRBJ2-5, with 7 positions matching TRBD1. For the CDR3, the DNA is TGCAGCGTCCGAACAGGGGATTTTACAGAGACCCAGTACTTC. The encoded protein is CSVRTGDFTETQYF.